This record covers a single TCR beta chain. This CDR3 is 13 amino acids long. The germline V gene has CDR1 SEHNR and CDR2 FQNEAQ (reference sequence). V was shortened by 2 bases and J by 7 bases, with 11 bases between the two germline ends. The record originates from a study of T cell changes during pregnancy in multiple sclerosis. Sequenced by immunoSEQ multiplex PCR; TCRdb stores in-frame clones only, minus some. The data contain some 77,000 clones, roughly 92% of them singletons. The chain employs TRBV7-9 and TRBJ1-2; D may be TRBD1 (5 bases). This receptor was taken from a female donor in good health, enrolled as a control in a pregnancy study. The sequenced sample was peripheral blood, obtained in the second trimester of pregnancy. DNA of the CDR3: TGTGCCAGCAGCTTACCAGGGATAGGTGGCTACACCTTC. Protein product: CASSLPGIGGYTF.